These 16 T cell receptor beta chains were sequenced from one sample in a study of shared clonotypes between healthy human individuals. Naive-designated CD8 cells lacked CD45RO, were positively enriched for CCR7, and omitted terminally differentiated effector memory CD45RA+ cells. The protocol was immunoSEQ multiplex PCR, while the TCRdb copy is restricted to in-frame clones and leaves out a portion. In the table there are around 2.1 million clones, approximately 94% of which are singletons. The sample was naive CD8+ T cells from PBMCs. The receptor set was obtained from a man between 18 and 35 years old in good health. Some clones in this sample may be carry-over from other donors' samples.

The chain recombines TRBV28 with TRBJ2-1, with TRBD1 identical over 10 bases. This CDR3 region has 17 residues. After removal of 6 bases from V and 3 bases from J, the junction contained 11 bases not matched to a gene. Germline V gives CDR1 MDHEN, CDR2 SYDVKM. The CDR3 DNA follows: TGTGCCAGCAGCTACGACAGGGGGCTCCCTAACTACAATGAGCAGTTCTTC. This codes for CASSYDRGLPNYNEQFF.

This clone was detected only once. The chain employs TRBV11-2 and TRBJ1-2; D perhaps matches TRBD1 (6 bases). CDR3 length equals 14 residues. Germline V gene sequence: CDR1 SGHAT, CDR2 FQNNGV. V shed 7 bases and J shed 6 bases, with 18 bases lying between them. CDR3 coding DNA: TGTGCCAGCACTCCCACAGGACAGTTTCATGGCTACACCTTC. Amino acid sequence: CASTPTGQFHGYTF.

The rearrangement uses TRBV18 and TRBJ1-4; 8 positions match TRBD1. This CDR3 is built from 16 residues. Trimming took 5 bases from V and 3 from J; bases not matched to a gene: 8. The germline gives CDR1 KGHSH, CDR2 LQKENI. The CDR3 coding sequence is TGTGCCAGCTCATCGCCGACAGGGGTGGCTAATGAAAAACTGTTTTTT. Its protein product is CASSSPTGVANEKLFF.

This clone was seen only once. The V call is TRBV19, the J call TRBJ2-7; 9 nucleotides match TRBD1. From germline, CDR1 is LNHDA and CDR2 SQIVND (reference sequence). The CDR3 extends over 15 amino acids. The V segment lost 5 bases and the J segment 6 bases; nucleotides outside the gene matches: 11. CDR3 sequence (DNA): TGTGCCAGTAGTCTCCGGGGGACAGGGTCAAGCGAGCAGTACTTC. It yields the protein CASSLRGTGSSEQYF.

In its sample, this clone was seen once. The V call is TRBV4-1, the J call TRBJ2-5; D may correspond to TRBD1 or TRBD2 (5 bases each). CDR3 size: 16 residues. The V end lost 3 bases, the J end lost 2 bases, and 16 bases lay between the germline ends. Germline CDR1 MGHRA, CDR2 YSYEKL. This chain's CDR3 is CASSQVYGGLQETQYF. The DNA for the CDR3 is TGCGCCAGCAGCCAGGTGTATGGGGGTTTACAAGAGACCCAGTACTTC.

Only one count was recorded for this clone. V gene TRBV2 combines with J gene TRBJ1-2; possibly TRBD1 for D (6 bases). The germline V and J ends were trimmed by 6 bases and 0 bases, with 17 bases remaining between them. The CDR3 loop spans 16 amino acids. The germline CDR1 and CDR2 sequences are SNHLY and FYNNEI. CDR3 loop: CASRTPRTATNYGYTF. CDR3 nucleotide sequence: TGTGCCAGCAGGACGCCCCGGACAGCAACTAACTATGGCTACACCTTC.

The count of this clone is one. The CDR3 here is CASSPRRGPPYEQYF. Here the CDR3 DNA reads TGTGCCAGCAGTCCCCGGAGGGGGCCTCCCTACGAGCAGTACTTC. V is TRBV28 and J is TRBJ2-7; tentatively, D is TRBD1 (7 bases). The CDR3 sequence is 15 residues long. Per germline, CDR1 MDHEN and CDR2 SYDVKM. V gave up 5 bases and J gave up 2 bases, with 16 bases separating them. Combining the CDR3 with reference TRBV28 and TRBJ2-7 gives the whole variable domain DVKVTQSSRYLVKRTGEKVFLECVQDMDHENMFWYRQDPGLGLRLIYFSYDVKMKEKGDIPEGYSVSREKKERFSLILESASTNQTSMYLCASSPRRGPPYEQYFGPGTRLTVT.

In this sample, this clone turned up once. The chain carries TRBV5-1 and TRBJ2-5; D ambiguous. This CDR3 has 13 amino acids. Germline V CDR1 and CDR2: SGHRS, YFSETQ. Trimming removed 4 bases from V and 5 bases from J, with 12 bases in between. CDR3 in DNA: TGCGCCAGCAGCAAAGGGTTAATGGAGACCCAGTACTTC. Translation gives CASSKGLMETQYF.

The V call is TRBV28, the J call TRBJ2-7, with 7 bases matching TRBD2. The junction had 8 bases not matched to a gene; V was cut back by 3 bases and J by 0 bases. Germline V lookup: CDR1 MDHEN, CDR2 SYDVKM. This CDR3 has 16 amino acids. CDR3 residues: CASSFNLASGSYEQYF. The CDR3 region has the DNA TGTGCCAGCAGTTTTAATTTAGCTAGCGGCTCCTACGAGCAGTACTTC.

This rearrangement joins TRBV11-2 to TRBJ2-5; D is uncertain. The CDR3 covers 16 residues. Trimming pared 5 bases from V and 2 bases from J, leaving 18 bases between. Germline CDR1 SGHAT, CDR2 FQNNGV. CDR3 coding DNA: TGTGCCAGCAGCCTGGGTGTTGCGTTCAGACAAGAGACCCAGTACTTC. Its translation: CASSLGVAFRQETQYF.

Only one count was recorded for this clone. The J gene is TRBJ2-7, the V gene TRBV27, with 7 bases identical to TRBD2. The V gene's germline CDR1 is MNHEY and CDR2 SMNVEV (reference sequence). With V trimmed by 7 bases and J by 0 bases, 9 bases remained unmatched. The CDR3 is 15 residues long. CDR3 DNA: TGTGCCAGCACCAACCTGGGGGGGAACTCCTACGAGCAGTACTTC. Protein sequence: CASTNLGGNSYEQYF.

The V and J genes are TRBV5-1 and TRBJ1-1; D possibly corresponds to TRBD1 (5 bases). V lost 7 bases and J lost 4, with 14 bases in between. CDR3 length: 13 amino acids. The germline CDR1 and CDR2 sequences are SGHRS and YFSETQ. Here the CDR3 DNA reads TGCGCCAGCCGCCTAACCACAGGCACTGAAGCTTTCTTT. It yields the protein CASRLTTGTEAFF.

The V and J genes are TRBV15 and TRBJ1-1, with a tentative D call TRBD1 (5 bases). The CDR3 loop spans 15 amino acids. Deletions cut 2 bases from V and 3 bases from J, with 13 bases between. In germline, CDR1 is LNHNV, CDR2 YYDKDF (reference sequence). The CDR3 loop reads CATSRLMDTDTEAFF. In DNA form, the CDR3 reads TGTGCCACCAGCAGATTGATGGACACCGACACTGAAGCTTTCTTT.

This clone was observed a few times. The same CDR3 is also encoded by other DNA sequences in this sample. The chain recombines TRBV27 with TRBJ1-5; D gene unclear. This CDR3 has 13 amino acids. With 4 bases removed from V and 4 bases from J, the gap between germline ends came to 8 bases. Germline-derived CDR1 and CDR2 are MNHEY and SMNVEV (reference sequence). CDR3 protein: CASSSRGNQPQHF. The CDR3 region has the DNA TGTGCCAGCAGTTCAAGAGGGAATCAGCCCCAGCATTTT.

This sequence joins TRBV29-1 and TRBJ1-2, with D possibly matching TRBD1 (5 bases). Trimming shortened V by 0 bases and J by 0 bases, and 17 bases separated the two germline ends. The CDR3 runs to 17 residues. Germline values: CDR1 SQVTM, CDR2 ANQGSEA. As DNA, the CDR3 is TGCAGCGTTGAAGATCGGGGAGATTGGGGCACTAACTATGGCTACACCTTC. It specifies CSVEDRGDWGTNYGYTF.

CDR3 sequence: CASNYKVYQETQYF. CDR3 in DNA: TGTGCCAGCAACTACAAGGTCTACCAAGAGACCCAGTACTTC. The chain employs TRBV28 and TRBJ2-5; D ambiguous. Germline V gives CDR1 MDHEN, CDR2 SYDVKM. CDR3 length: 14 amino acids. V was cut by 7 bases and J by 0 bases, with 12 bases left in between. The full variable domain, with the rest looked up from reference TRBV28 and TRBJ2-5, is DVKVTQSSRYLVKRTGEKVFLECVQDMDHENMFWYRQDPGLGLRLIYFSYDVKMKEKGDIPEGYSVSREKKERFSLILESASTNQTSMYLCASNYKVYQETQYFGPGTRLLVL.